The clone carrying this T cell receptor (beta chain) was seen a handful of times. For TCRbeta, the library was prepared with unique molecular identifiers. Using its own MiXCR run on the PCR reads, TCRdb lists one record per CDR3 protein. This sample has some 72,000 distinct CDR3 sequences, with about 6.7% found just once. This entry comes from a study of T-cell reconstitution after alpha-beta-depleted transplantation in children. The origin of this receptor is a human donor who donated a stem cell graft to a child with acute lymphoblastic leukemia. The sample was PBMCs from the stem cell graft donor, taken from the stem cell graft.

CDR3 nucleotide sequence: TGTGCCAGCAGTTACTCGCCAGGGGCGAACACCGGGGAGCTGTTTTTT. Translation gives CASSYSPGANTGELFF. The V and J genes are TRBV6-2 or TRBV6-3 and TRBJ2-2, with D possibly TRBD1 on 6 matching bases. V was cut by 0 bases and J by 0 bases, with 8 bases left in between. The CDR3 consists of 16 residues. Germline V gene sequence: CDR1 MNHEY, CDR2 SVGEGT.